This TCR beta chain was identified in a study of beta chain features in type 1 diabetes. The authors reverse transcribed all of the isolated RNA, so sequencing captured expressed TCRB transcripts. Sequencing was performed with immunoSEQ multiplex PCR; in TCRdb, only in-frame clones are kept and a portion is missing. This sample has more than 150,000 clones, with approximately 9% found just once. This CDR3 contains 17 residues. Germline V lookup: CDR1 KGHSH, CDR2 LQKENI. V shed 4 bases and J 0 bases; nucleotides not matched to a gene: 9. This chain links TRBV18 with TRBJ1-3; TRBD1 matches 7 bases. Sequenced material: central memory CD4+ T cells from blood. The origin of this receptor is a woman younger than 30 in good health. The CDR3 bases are TGTGCCAGCTCACTGAATGGACAGGCGAGCTCTGGAAACACCATATATTTT. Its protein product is CASSLNGQASSGNTIYF.